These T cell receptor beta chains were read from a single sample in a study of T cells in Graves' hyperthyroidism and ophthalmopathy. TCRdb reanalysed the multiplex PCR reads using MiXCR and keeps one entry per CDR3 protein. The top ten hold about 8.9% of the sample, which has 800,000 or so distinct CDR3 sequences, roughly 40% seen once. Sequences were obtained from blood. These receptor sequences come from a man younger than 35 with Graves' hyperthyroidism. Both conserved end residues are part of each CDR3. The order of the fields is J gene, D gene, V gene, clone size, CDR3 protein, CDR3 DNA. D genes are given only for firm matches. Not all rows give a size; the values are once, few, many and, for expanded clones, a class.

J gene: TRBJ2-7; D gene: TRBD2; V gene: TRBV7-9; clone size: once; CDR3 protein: CASSLNPGTSGRGEKYF; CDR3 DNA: TGTGCCAGCAGCTTAAATCCTGGGACTAGCGGGAGAGGCGAGAAGTACTTC
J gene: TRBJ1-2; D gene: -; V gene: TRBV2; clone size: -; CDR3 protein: CASPSSHVFDGYTF; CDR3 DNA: TGTGCCAGCCCATCGTCACATGTGTTCGATGGCTACACCTTC
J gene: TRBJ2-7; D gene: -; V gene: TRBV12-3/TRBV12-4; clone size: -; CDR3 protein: CASRRSEVGEQYF; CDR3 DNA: TGTGCCAGCAGACGTTCGGAGGTGGGGGAGCAGTACTTC
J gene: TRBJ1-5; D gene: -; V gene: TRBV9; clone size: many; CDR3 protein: CASSVNGNQPQHF; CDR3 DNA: TGTGCCAGCAGCGTAAACGGCAATCAGCCCCAGCATTTT
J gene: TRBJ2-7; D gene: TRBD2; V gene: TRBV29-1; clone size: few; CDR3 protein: CSVEMAHGGGSYEQYF; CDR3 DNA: TGCAGCGTTGAAATGGCTCATGGGGGAGGGAGCTACGAGCAGTACTTC
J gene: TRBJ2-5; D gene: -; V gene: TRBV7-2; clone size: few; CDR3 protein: CASSYQRVETQYF; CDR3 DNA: TGTGCCAGCAGCTACCAGCGGGTAGAGACCCAGTACTTC
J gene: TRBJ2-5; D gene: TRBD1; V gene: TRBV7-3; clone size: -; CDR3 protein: CASSSPTGKETQYF; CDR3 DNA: TGTGCCAGCAGCTCGCCGACAGGGAAAGAGACCCAGTACTTC
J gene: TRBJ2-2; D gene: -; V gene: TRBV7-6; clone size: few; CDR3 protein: CASSSGENPDTGELFF; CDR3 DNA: TGTGCCAGCAGCTCGGGAGAAAACCCAGACACCGGGGAGCTGTTTTTT
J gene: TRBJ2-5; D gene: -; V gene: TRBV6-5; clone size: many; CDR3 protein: CASRRHGEETQYF; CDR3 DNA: TGTGCCAGCAGAAGACACGGGGAGGAGACCCAGTACTTC
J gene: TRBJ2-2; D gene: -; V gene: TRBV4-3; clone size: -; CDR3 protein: CASSQDRRGGELFF; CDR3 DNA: TGCGCCAGCAGCCAAGATCGGCGGGGTGGGGAGCTGTTTTTT
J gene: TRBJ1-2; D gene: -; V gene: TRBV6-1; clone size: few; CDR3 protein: CASSDVGIFGYTF; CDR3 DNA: TGTGCCAGCAGTGATGTGGGAATTTTTGGCTACACCTTC
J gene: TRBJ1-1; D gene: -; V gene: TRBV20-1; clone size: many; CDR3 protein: CSARDEGGTEAFF; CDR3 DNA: TGCAGTGCTAGAGACGAGGGTGGGACTGAAGCTTTCTTT
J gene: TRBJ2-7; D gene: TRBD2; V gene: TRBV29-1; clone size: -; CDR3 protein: CSVKRGREKDGELYF; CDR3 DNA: TGCAGCGTTAAAAGAGGGAGGGAAAAGGACGGGGAGCTGTACTTC
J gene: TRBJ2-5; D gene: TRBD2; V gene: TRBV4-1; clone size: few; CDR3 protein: CASSQVGLAGVGETQYF; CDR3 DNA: TGCGCCAGCAGCCAAGTGGGACTAGCGGGGGTCGGGGAGACCCAGTACTTC
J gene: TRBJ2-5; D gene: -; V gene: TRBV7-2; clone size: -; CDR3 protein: CASSPGAERVTQYF; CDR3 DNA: TGTGCCAGCAGCCCGGGGGCGGAGCGGGTGACCCAGTACTTC
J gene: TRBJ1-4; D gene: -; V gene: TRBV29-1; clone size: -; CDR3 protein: CSVEDGGGEKLFF; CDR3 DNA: TGCAGCGTTGAAGATGGCGGAGGTGAAAAACTGTTTTTT
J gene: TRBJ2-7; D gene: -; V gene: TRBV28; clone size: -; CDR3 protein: CASSLFATRPYEQYF; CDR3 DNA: TGTGCCAGCAGTTTATTTGCCACACGCCCCTACGAGCAGTACTTC
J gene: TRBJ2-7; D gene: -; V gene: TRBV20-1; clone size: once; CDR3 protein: CSAGRGASTYEQYF; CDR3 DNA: TGCAGTGCTGGCCGAGGGGCTTCTACCTACGAGCAGTACTTC
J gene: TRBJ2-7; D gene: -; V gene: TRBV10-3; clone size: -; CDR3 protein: CASRSDQLYEQYF; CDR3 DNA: TGTGCCAGCAGATCGGACCAACTCTACGAGCAGTACTTC